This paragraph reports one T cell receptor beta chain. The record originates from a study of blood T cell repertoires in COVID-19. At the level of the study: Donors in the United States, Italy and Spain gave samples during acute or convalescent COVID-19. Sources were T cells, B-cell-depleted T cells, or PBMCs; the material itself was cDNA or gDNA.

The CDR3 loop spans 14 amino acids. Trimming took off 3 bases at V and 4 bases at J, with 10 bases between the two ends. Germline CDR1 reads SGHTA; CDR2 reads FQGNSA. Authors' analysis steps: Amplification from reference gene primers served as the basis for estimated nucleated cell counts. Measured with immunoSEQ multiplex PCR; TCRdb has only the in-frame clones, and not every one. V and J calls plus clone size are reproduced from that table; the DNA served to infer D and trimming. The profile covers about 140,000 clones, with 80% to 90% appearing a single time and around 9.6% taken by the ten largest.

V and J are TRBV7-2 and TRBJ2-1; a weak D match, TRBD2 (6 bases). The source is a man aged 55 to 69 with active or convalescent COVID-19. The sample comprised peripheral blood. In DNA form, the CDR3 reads TGTGCCAGCAGCTTGGCGGGGCCGTACAATGAGCAGTTCTTC. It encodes CASSLAGPYNEQFF.